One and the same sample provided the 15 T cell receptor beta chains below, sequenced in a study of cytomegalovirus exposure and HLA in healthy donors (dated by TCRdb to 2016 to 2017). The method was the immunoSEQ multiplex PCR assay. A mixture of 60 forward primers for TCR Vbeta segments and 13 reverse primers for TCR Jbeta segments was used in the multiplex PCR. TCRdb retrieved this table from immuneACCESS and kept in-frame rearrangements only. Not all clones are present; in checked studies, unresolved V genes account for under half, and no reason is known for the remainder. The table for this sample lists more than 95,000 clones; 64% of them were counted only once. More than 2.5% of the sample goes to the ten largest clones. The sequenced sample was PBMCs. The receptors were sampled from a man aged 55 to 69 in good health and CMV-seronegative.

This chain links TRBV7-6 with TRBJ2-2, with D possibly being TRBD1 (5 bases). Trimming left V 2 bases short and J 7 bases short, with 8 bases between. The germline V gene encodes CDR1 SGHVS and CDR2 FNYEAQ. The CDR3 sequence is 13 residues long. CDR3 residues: CASSLRGLGELFF. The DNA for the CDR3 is TGTGCCAGCAGCTTAAGGGGTCTCGGGGAGCTGTTTTTT.

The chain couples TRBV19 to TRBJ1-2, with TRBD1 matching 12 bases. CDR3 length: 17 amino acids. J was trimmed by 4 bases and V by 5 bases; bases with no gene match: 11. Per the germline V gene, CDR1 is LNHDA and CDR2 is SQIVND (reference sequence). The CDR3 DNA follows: TGTGCCAGTAGTCTGGGACAGGGGGCGGAAGAATCCTATGGCTACACCTTC. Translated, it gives CASSLGQGAEESYGYTF.

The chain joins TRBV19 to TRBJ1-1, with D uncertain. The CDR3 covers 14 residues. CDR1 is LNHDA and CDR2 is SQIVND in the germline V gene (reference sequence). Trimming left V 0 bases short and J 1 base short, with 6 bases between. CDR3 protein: CASSIDSWNTEAFF. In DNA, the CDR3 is TGTGCCAGTAGTATAGACAGTTGGAACACTGAAGCTTTCTTT.

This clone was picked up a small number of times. The CDR3: CASREGGGARETQYF. The CDR3, as DNA: TGTGCCAGCAGGGAGGGAGGGGGGGCCCGGGAGACCCAGTACTTC. The V gene is TRBV6-5, the J gene TRBJ2-5; maybe TRBD2 (7 bases). Germline V CDR1 and CDR2: MNHEY, SVGAGI. The ends were cut back, 6 bases at V and 5 bases at J, with 19 bases in the middle. This CDR3 comprises 15 residues.

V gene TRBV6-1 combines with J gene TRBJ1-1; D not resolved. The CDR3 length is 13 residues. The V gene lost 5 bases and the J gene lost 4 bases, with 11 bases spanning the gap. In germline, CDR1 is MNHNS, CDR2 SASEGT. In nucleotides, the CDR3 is TGTGCCAGCAGTCCTTCGGGAGTCACTGAAGCTTTCTTT. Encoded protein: CASSPSGVTEAFF.

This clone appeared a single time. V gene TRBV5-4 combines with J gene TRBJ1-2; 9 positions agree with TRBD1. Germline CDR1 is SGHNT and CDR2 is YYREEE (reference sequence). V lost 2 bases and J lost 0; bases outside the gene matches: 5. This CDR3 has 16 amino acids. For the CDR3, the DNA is TGTGCCAGCAGCTTTACGGGACAGGGATCTAACTATGGCTACACCTTC. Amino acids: CASSFTGQGSNYGYTF.

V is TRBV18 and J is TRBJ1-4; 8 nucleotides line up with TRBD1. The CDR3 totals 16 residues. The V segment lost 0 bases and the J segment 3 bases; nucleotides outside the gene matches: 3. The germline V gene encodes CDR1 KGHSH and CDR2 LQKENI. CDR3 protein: CASSPPQGASNEKLFF. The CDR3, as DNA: TGTGCCAGCTCACCACCCCAGGGGGCGTCTAATGAAAAACTGTTTTTT. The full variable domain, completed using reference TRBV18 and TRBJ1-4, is NAGVMQNPRHLVRRRGQEARLRCSPMKGHSHVYWYRQLPEEGLKFMVYLQKENIIDESGMPKERFSAEFPKEGPSILRIQQVVRGDSAAYFCASSPPQGASNEKLFFGSGTQLSVL.

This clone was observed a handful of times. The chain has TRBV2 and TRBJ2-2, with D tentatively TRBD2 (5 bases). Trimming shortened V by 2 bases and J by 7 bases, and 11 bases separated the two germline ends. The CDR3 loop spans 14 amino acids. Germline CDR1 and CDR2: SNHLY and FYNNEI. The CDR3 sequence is CASSETRTYGELFF. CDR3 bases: TGTGCCAGCAGTGAAACCCGGACTTACGGGGAGCTGTTTTTT.

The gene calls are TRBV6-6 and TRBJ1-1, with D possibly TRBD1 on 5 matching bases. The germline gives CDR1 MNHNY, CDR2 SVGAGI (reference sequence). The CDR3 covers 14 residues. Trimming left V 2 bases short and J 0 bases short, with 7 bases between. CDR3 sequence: CASSYTTVNTEAFF. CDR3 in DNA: TGTGCCAGCAGTTACACGACAGTGAACACTGAAGCTTTCTTT.

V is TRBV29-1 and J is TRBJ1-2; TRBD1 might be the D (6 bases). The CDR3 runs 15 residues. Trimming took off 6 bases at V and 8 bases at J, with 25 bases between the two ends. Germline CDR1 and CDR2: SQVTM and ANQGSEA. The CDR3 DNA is TGCAGCGTCCCCAGGGGAGCCCTAACATCGGAAGGCTACACCTTC. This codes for CSVPRGALTSEGYTF. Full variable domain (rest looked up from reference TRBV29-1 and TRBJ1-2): SAVISQKPSRDICQRGTSLTIQCQVDSQVTMMFWYRQQPGQSLTLIATANQGSEATYESGFVIDKFPISRPNLTFSTLTVSNMSPEDSSIYLCSVPRGALTSEGYTFGSGTRLTVV.

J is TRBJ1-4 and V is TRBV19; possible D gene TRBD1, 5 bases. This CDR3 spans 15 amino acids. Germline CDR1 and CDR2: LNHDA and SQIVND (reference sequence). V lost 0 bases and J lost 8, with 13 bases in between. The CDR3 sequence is CASSIDGRVEEKLFF. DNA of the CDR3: TGTGCCAGTAGTATAGATGGCAGGGTTGAGGAAAAACTGTTTTTT.

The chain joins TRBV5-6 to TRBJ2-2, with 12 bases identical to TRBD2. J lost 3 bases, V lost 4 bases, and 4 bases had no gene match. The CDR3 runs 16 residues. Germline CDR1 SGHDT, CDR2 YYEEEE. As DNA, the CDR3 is TGTGCCAGCAGCCTTACTAGCGGGAGGCACACCGGGGAGCTGTTTTTT. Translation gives CASSLTSGRHTGELFF.

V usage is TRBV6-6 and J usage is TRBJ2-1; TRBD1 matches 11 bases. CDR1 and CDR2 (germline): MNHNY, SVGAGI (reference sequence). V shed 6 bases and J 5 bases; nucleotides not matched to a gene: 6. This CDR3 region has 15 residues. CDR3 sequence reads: CASRRPGQGDNEQFF. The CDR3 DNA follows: TGTGCCAGCAGGCGACCGGGACAGGGGGACAATGAGCAGTTCTTC.

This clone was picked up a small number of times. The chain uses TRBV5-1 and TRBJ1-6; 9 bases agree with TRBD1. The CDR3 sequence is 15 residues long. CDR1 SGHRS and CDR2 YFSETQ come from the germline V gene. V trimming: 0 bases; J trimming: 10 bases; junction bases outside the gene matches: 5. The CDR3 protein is CASSLGGQGWSPLHF. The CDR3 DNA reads TGCGCCAGCAGCTTGGGTGGACAGGGGTGGTCACCCCTCCACTTT.

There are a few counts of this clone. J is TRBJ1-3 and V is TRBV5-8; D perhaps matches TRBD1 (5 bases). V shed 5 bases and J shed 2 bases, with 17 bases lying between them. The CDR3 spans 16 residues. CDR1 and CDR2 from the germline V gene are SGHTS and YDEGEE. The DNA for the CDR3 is TGTGCCAGCAGTCAGGGCTTCCGGGCGACTGGAAACACCATATATTTT. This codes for CASSQGFRATGNTIYF.